Each of the 27 T cell receptor beta chains below was sequenced from the same sample in a study of T cells after yellow fever vaccination (dated by TCRdb to between 2018 and 2021). Read against the paper, the sample's treatment or condition label means: live attenuated yellow fever vaccine strain. Libraries were made using 5' RACE. TCRdb records Illumina HiSeq 2500 as the sequencer. TCRdb reprocessing: public reads trimmed at Q25 with fastp, clones called with MiXCR, in-frame beta chains kept. Duplicate CDR3 protein sequences are folded into a single record with the most common DNA and genes. This sample lists 200,000 to 300,000 distinct CDR3 sequences; approximately 6.3% were detected once. The biggest ten clones account for 1.1% of the sample. The source material was CD4+ T cells sorted from PBMCs, sampled on the day of the yellow fever booster vaccination. The receptors stem from a man in his thirties or forties who received the YFV17D yellow fever vaccine.

This clonotype has a handful of counts. The chain employs TRBV29-1 and TRBJ2-7, with TRBD1 as a possible D gene (7 bases). Germline assignment: CDR1 SQVTM and CDR2 ANQGSEA. CDR3 length: 12 residues. V gave up 4 bases and J gave up 6 bases, with 13 bases separating them. The CDR3 is CSVVGGGIEQYF. CDR3 DNA: TGCAGCGTTGTAGGGGGCGGGATCGAGCAGTACTTC.

The rearrangement uses TRBV19 and TRBJ2-7, with a weak D call TRBD1 (6 bases). CDR1 and CDR2 (germline): LNHDA, SQIVND (reference sequence). V was trimmed by 9 bases and J by 3 bases, leaving 21 bases between them. The CDR3 is made up of 15 amino acids. In DNA, the CDR3 is TGTGCCAGCGCTGACTTGAGCCTAGGGGGCTACGAGCAGTACTTC. Protein: CASADLSLGGYEQYF.

There are a few counts of this clonotype. V gene TRBV6-5 combines with J gene TRBJ2-7, with 9 bases matching TRBD2. Trimming at V came to 2 bases and at J to 0 bases, leaving 8 bases not matched to a gene. From germline, CDR1 is MNHEY and CDR2 SVGAGI. The CDR3 runs 17 residues. The CDR3 region is CASSYLGLASNSYEQYF. The CDR3 DNA sequence: TGTGCCAGCAGTTACCTTGGACTAGCGTCCAACTCCTACGAGCAGTACTTC.

The rearrangement uses TRBV19 and TRBJ1-5; 7 positions match TRBD1. Trimming took 3 bases from V and 1 from J; bases not matched to a gene: 18. Germline V gene sequence: CDR1 LNHDA, CDR2 SQIVND (reference sequence). The CDR3 has 20 residues. The CDR3 is CASSIQAPSTGSISNQPQHF. In DNA form, the CDR3 reads TGTGCCAGTAGTATCCAAGCACCATCGACAGGGTCAATAAGCAATCAGCCCCAGCATTTT.

This clonotype was seen ten or more times. The chain employs TRBV10-2 and TRBJ2-1, with no clear D. Germline assignment: CDR1 WSHSY and CDR2 SAAADI. The CDR3 has 15 amino acids. V was pared by 4 bases and J by 2 bases, with 12 bases between. This CDR3 reads CASSASGRPYNEQFF. The DNA for the CDR3 is TGCGCCAGCAGTGCGTCTGGTAGACCCTACAATGAGCAGTTCTTC.

A few counts support this clonotype. The V and J genes are TRBV23-1 and TRBJ2-7; no definite D call. Being an ORF, TRBV23-1 has a function that is uncertain. The length of the CDR3 is 12 residues. V lost 7 bases to trimming and J lost 3 bases, with 10 bases between them. The CDR3 here is CASKTVDYEQYF. As DNA, the CDR3 is TGCGCCAGCAAAACGGTGGACTACGAGCAGTACTTC.

This clonotype was picked up a small number of times. The chain carries TRBV7-2 and TRBJ1-1, with 7 bases aligning to TRBD1. The CDR3 consists of 15 residues. In germline, CDR1 is SGHTA, CDR2 FQGNSA. With 4 bases clipped from V and 8 bases from J, the junction kept 13 bases outside the gene matches. CDR3 region: CASSSNLAGTAEAFF. The CDR3, as DNA: TGTGCCAGCAGCTCGAATCTAGCCGGGACAGCAGAAGCTTTCTTT.

This clonotype has ten or more counts. The rearrangement joins TRBV12-3 or TRBV12-4 to TRBJ2-5; D is tentatively TRBD1 or TRBD2 (6 bases each). Trimming stripped 6 bases from V and 2 bases from J, with 13 bases between. The CDR3 spans 14 residues. DNA of the CDR3: TGTGCCAGCAGGAGGGGGGTGGGTCAAGAGACCCAGTACTTC. Protein sequence: CASRRGVGQETQYF.

This clonotype was observed a handful of times. The chain recombines TRBV6-1 with TRBJ2-7; TRBD1 aligns across 9 bases. The CDR3 loop spans 14 amino acids. The V gene's germline CDR1 is MNHNS and CDR2 SASEGT. The J segment lost 7 bases and the V segment lost 6 bases, leaving 10 bases of the junction unmatched. The CDR3: CASRKDRGRAEQYF. For the CDR3, the DNA is TGTGCCAGCAGGAAAGACAGGGGGAGAGCTGAGCAGTACTTC.

This clonotype has at least ten counts. The rearrangement links TRBV7-8 to TRBJ2-3; 9 nucleotides agree with TRBD2. Germline V gives CDR1 SGHVS, CDR2 FQNEAQ. With 0 bases clipped from V and 4 bases from J, the junction kept 11 bases outside the gene matches. The CDR3 is 18 residues long. CDR3 in DNA: TGTGCCAGCAGCTTAGCGTTCCGTGGGACTAGCAGGTCAGATACGCAGTATTTT. Protein product: CASSLAFRGTSRSDTQYF.

The table lists this clonotype with many counts. This sequence joins TRBV11-2 and TRBJ2-3; 10 nucleotides agree with TRBD2. There are 17 residues in the CDR3. In germline, CDR1 is SGHAT, CDR2 FQNNGV. V was pared by 5 bases and J by 5 bases, with 13 bases of the junction left unmatched. The CDR3 sequence: CASSPRGSGRAGDTQYF. The CDR3 coding sequence is TGTGCCAGCAGCCCCCGGGGAAGCGGGAGGGCCGGAGATACGCAGTATTTT.

Regarding this clonotype: A read error may account for a junction end that differs from germline. The V gene is TRBV20-1, the J gene TRBJ1-5, with 9 bases fitting TRBD1. The CDR3 consists of 13 residues. In germline, CDR1 is DFQATT, CDR2 SNEGSKA (reference sequence). The CDR3 DNA reads as TGCAGTGCAATAACAGGGGGCAAGCAGCCCCAGCATTTT. As protein: CSAITGGKQPQHF.

In its sample, this clonotype was seen many times. The CDR3, as DNA: TGTGCCAGCAGTTGGACGTTGAATGAGCAGTTCTTC. Its protein is CASSWTLNEQFF. The chain employs TRBV25-1 and TRBJ2-1; D is unclear. Trimming cost V 5 bases and J 7 bases, with 9 bases left between them. The CDR3 is made up of 12 amino acids. In germline, CDR1 is MGHDK, CDR2 SYGVNS.

The sample holds a few counts of this clonotype. The chain recombines TRBV5-1 with TRBJ2-3; 8 bases are shared with TRBD2. CDR1 is SGHRS and CDR2 is YFSETQ in the germline V gene. The CDR3 has 15 amino acids. J gave up 6 bases and V 0 bases, and 6 bases lay outside the gene matches. As DNA, the CDR3 is TGCGCCAGCAGCTTGGCCGGCGGGGGGCAGGATACGCAGTATTTT. It is translated as CASSLAGGGQDTQYF.

At least ten counts were recorded for this clonotype. The genes are TRBV9 and TRBJ2-5, with 10 bases that match TRBD1. From germline, CDR1 is SGDLS and CDR2 YYNGEE. The CDR3 has 18 residues. V lost 0 bases and J lost 5; bases outside the gene matches: 13. CDR3 bases: TGTGCCAGCAGCGTAGCTCGGGGCCCGGGACAGGGGAGGGAGACCCAGTACTTC. Encoded protein: CASSVARGPGQGRETQYF.

This clonotype came up many times. The chain couples TRBV20-1 to TRBJ2-3; weak D call: TRBD1 (6 bases). This CDR3 region has 14 residues. Germline V gene lookup returns CDR1 DFQATT and CDR2 SNEGSKA (reference sequence). V was shortened by 5 bases and J by 0 bases, with 12 bases between the two germline ends. The CDR3 coding sequence is TGCAGTGCTGTCCGACAGGCCAGCACAGATACGCAGTATTTT. Translation: CSAVRQASTDTQYF.

This clonotype was detected only a few times. V gene TRBV29-1 combines with J gene TRBJ1-1; D perhaps matches TRBD1 (5 bases). The CDR3 loop spans 16 amino acids. V was pared by 4 bases and J by 4 bases, with 22 bases between. Germline V CDR1 and CDR2: SQVTM, ANQGSEA. The CDR3 reads CSVVIQGGGSTTEAFF. The DNA of the CDR3 is TGCAGCGTTGTGATCCAGGGAGGAGGGTCAACCACTGAAGCTTTCTTT.

This clonotype was counted only a few times. The chain joins TRBV7-2 to TRBJ2-7; D unclear. The CDR3 runs to 16 residues. The V gene's germline CDR1 is SGHTA and CDR2 FQGNSA. V dropped 5 bases and J dropped 6 bases, with 23 bases sitting between them. Here the CDR3 DNA reads TGTGCCAGCAGCCGTAACTCAGATACACTATTACCCGAGCAGTACTTC. This translates into CASSRNSDTLLPEQYF. Full variable domain (rest looked up from reference TRBV7-2 and TRBJ2-7): GAGVSQSPSNKVTEKGKDVELRCDPISGHTALYWYRQSLGQGLEFLIYFQGNSAPDKSGLPSDRFSAERTGGSVSTLTIQRTQQEDSAVYLCASSRNSDTLLPEQYFGPGTRLTVT.

V is TRBV29-1 and J is TRBJ1-3; no clear D. Germline V gene data show CDR1 as SQVTM and CDR2 as ANQGSEA. The CDR3 is 12 residues long. The V gene lost 3 bases and the J gene lost 0 bases, with 3 bases spanning the gap. The DNA for the CDR3 is TGCAGCGTTGACAGCTCTGGAAACACCATATATTTT. Its protein is CSVDSSGNTIYF.

This chain connects TRBV27 to TRBJ2-5; TRBD1 matches at 9 bases. Per the germline V gene, CDR1 is MNHEY and CDR2 is SMNVEV (reference sequence). The CDR3 extends over 14 amino acids. V was pared by 3 bases and J by 3 bases, with 2 bases of the junction left unmatched. The CDR3 DNA sequence: TGTGCCAGCAGTTTCGGGGACAGGGAAGAGACCCAGTACTTC. Its translation is CASSFGDREETQYF.

In its sample, this clonotype was seen a few times. CDR3 protein: CASSIVAGAPTDTQYF. The CDR3 region has the DNA TGTGCCAGTAGTATCGTGGCGGGAGCCCCCACAGATACGCAGTATTTT. The chain carries TRBV19 and TRBJ2-3, with 7 bases matching TRBD2. V lost 3 bases, J lost 2 bases, and 8 bases stayed unmatched. The germline V gene encodes CDR1 LNHDA and CDR2 SQIVND (reference sequence). The CDR3 spans 16 residues.

Ten or more counts support this clonotype. This rearrangement joins TRBV7-9 to TRBJ2-7, with D perhaps matching TRBD1 (5 bases). V gave up 4 bases and J gave up 2 bases, with 12 bases separating them. There are 14 residues in the CDR3. Germline V CDR1 and CDR2: SEHNR, FQNEAQ (reference sequence). CDR3 DNA: TGTGCCAGCAGCTACTCACAGGTAGCCTACGAGCAGTACTTC. Translating it yields CASSYSQVAYEQYF.

The V gene is TRBV10-3, the J gene TRBJ2-7; D uncertain. Per germline, CDR1 ENHRY and CDR2 SYGVKD. The CDR3 sequence is 12 residues long. The V end was cut by 5 bases, the J end by 11 bases, with 16 bases between. The CDR3 loop reads CAISSPNIGKYF. DNA of the CDR3: TGTGCCATCAGTTCCCCAAACATAGGGAAGTACTTC.

The chain links TRBV7-2 to TRBJ2-3; D gene unclear. This CDR3 has 12 residues. V was clipped by 3 bases and J by 7 bases, with 8 bases between them. Germline CDR1 SGHTA, CDR2 FQGNSA. The DNA of the CDR3 is TGTGCCAGCAGCTTTATTCCGAATACGCAGTATTTT. Its translation: CASSFIPNTQYF.

This clonotype was counted only a few times. This chain uses TRBV6-5 with TRBJ2-1, with TRBD2 as a possible D gene (6 bases). CDR3 length: 16 residues. The germline V and J ends were trimmed by 4 bases and 5 bases, with 18 bases remaining between them. Germline assignment: CDR1 MNHEY and CDR2 SVGAGI. The CDR3 here is CASSSPHQRANNEQFF. The CDR3 coding sequence is TGTGCCAGCAGTTCCCCCCACCAGCGGGCTAACAATGAGCAGTTCTTC.

The chain recombines TRBV7-9 with TRBJ2-7; TRBD2 might be the D (6 bases). V lost 5 bases and J lost 0, with 20 bases in between. This CDR3 has 17 amino acids. CDR1 SEHNR and CDR2 FQNEAQ come from the germline V gene (reference sequence). CDR3 sequence: CASSGKTPGLLSYEQYF. As DNA, the CDR3 is TGTGCCAGCAGCGGCAAAACCCCGGGACTCCTCTCCTACGAGCAGTACTTC.

This clonotype was recorded at least ten times. The rearrangement links TRBV10-2 to TRBJ1-6; 8 bases agree with TRBD1. The CDR3 is made up of 14 amino acids. Germline CDR1 is WSHSY and CDR2 is SAAADI. Trimming removed 5 bases from V and 11 bases from J; junction bases left unmatched: 8. CDR3 region: CASSRAGGGAPLHF. CDR3 nucleotides: TGCGCCAGCAGTCGGGCAGGGGGCGGGGCACCCCTCCACTTT.